This TCR beta chain is from a study of T cell repertoires in cytomegalovirus infection. Study as a whole: Public TCR beta signatures provided an indication of both CMV infection and a matching HLA type. The study, taken as a whole, reports: There were HLA-C-restricted CMV-specific TCR beta clonotypes dominating the ex vivo response. Using cumulative public TCR beta family frequency, the authors identified those who carried CMV together with the relevant HLA.

The CDR3 consists of 17 residues. In germline, CDR1 is SGHTA, CDR2 FQGTGA. V shed 0 bases and J 0 bases; nucleotides not matched to a gene: 7. TCRdb passed the reads through MiXCR, listing each CDR3 protein once. The table has some 270,000 distinct CDR3 sequences, about a sixth seen once. This clonotype was detected ten times or more. Its antigen is unidentified. The sequence was collected from a human donor in good health (CMV status not recorded). Some clones in this sample may be carry-over from other donors' samples. The rearrangement uses TRBV7-3 and TRBJ2-7; 8 nucleotides line up with TRBD1. Input material: CD8+ T cells from PBMCs. CDR3 sequence: CASSLTSGGAFSYEQYF. The CDR3 region has the DNA TGTGCCAGCAGCTTAACGTCAGGGGGCGCGTTCTCCTACGAGCAGTACTTC.